A selection of T cell receptor beta chains follows, all from one sample in a study of radiation and T cells in renal cell carcinoma. Assay used: immunoSEQ multiplex PCR; TCRdb lists only in-frame clones, some missing. The sample lists about 150,000 clones; approximately 90% were seen once. The specimen was blood, collected from a patient whose treatment included radiotherapy and nephrectomy. Every receptor here comes from a woman aged 50 to 65 with renal cell carcinoma. Both conserved end residues are part of each CDR3. The D gene is left open where the match is weak. Some rows mark clone size as missing; the rest say once, few, many or name a class of expanded clone.

TRBV6-6	TRBJ2-7	NA	NA	TGTGCCAGCAGTTACTCTGGGGCGGGGAGCGAGTACTTC	CASSYSGAGSEYF
TRBV2	TRBJ2-5	NA	TRBD1	TGTGCCAGCAGAGGACAGGGCCCCGAGACCCAGTACTTC	CASRGQGPETQYF
TRBV6-5	TRBJ1-2	NA	TRBD1	TGTGCCAGCAGGCAACAGGGGGGTAACTATGGCTACACCTTC	CASRQQGGNYGYTF
TRBV6-1	TRBJ1-6	NA	NA	TGTGCCAGCCGGCCTGACAACTATAATTCACCCCTCCACTTT	CASRPDNYNSPLHF
TRBV5-1	TRBJ2-1	NA	NA	TGCGCCAGCAGCTTGGCGGCAGCTACCCATAGGGATGAGCAGTTCTTC	CASSLAAATHRDEQFF
TRBV5-1	TRBJ2-1	NA	NA	TGCGCCAGCAGCTTGGCTAGCAACCAGAATGAGCAGTTCTTC	CASSLASNQNEQFF
TRBV5-1	TRBJ2-7	few	TRBD1	TGCGCCAGCAGCACACTGACAGGGAACTCCTACGAGCAGTACTTC	CASSTLTGNSYEQYF
TRBV7-2	TRBJ1-6	NA	TRBD1	TGTGCCAGCAGAATTACAGGGGGTTATAATTCACCCCTCCACTTT	CASRITGGYNSPLHF
TRBV19	TRBJ1-3	NA	TRBD1	TGTGCCAGTAGTCTACAGGGGGCGAGAGGAAACACCATATATTTT	CASSLQGARGNTIYF
TRBV9	TRBJ2-3	NA	NA	TGTGCCAGCAGCGTTTCCCAAACAGATACGCAGTATTTT	CASSVSQTDTQYF
TRBV19	TRBJ1-1	NA	TRBD1	TGTGCCAGTAGTGACGACGGACAGGGAACGAACACTGAAGCTTTCTTT	CASSDDGQGTNTEAFF
TRBV14	TRBJ2-4	few	NA	TGTGCCAGCAGCCAAGTTTGGCCGGACAATCAGTACTTC	CASSQVWPDNQYF
TRBV19	TRBJ2-1	NA	NA	TGTGCCAGTAGTAGCACTTCGGGGGGACAACCTATTTATGAGCAGTTCTTC	CASSSTSGGQPIYEQFF
TRBV6-5	TRBJ2-1	NA	TRBD2	TGTGCCAGCAGTTCTACCGGGAGGAAGGGTTACAATGAGCAGTTCTTC	CASSSTGRKGYNEQFF
TRBV7-2	TRBJ2-3	NA	NA	TGTGCCAGCAGCTTACGGCTGGGCCCAGATACGCAGTATTTT	CASSLRLGPDTQYF
TRBV2	TRBJ2-3	NA	NA	TGTGCCAGCAGTGAATGGGTGCGCACAGATACGCAGTATTTT	CASSEWVRTDTQYF
TRBV2	TRBJ2-2	NA	TRBD2	TGTGCCAGCACCGGGAGGCGAACCACCGGGGAGCTGTTTTTT	CASTGRRTTGELFF
TRBV6-4	TRBJ1-1	NA	NA	TGTGCCAGCAGGAAGGACAGCTTGAACACTGAAGCTTTCTTT	CASRKDSLNTEAFF
TRBV5-8	TRBJ2-2	NA	NA	TGTGCCAGCCTCCCTTCGTGGGGCGTAGGGAGCACCGGGGAGCTGTTTTTT	CASLPSWGVGSTGELFF
TRBV5-6	TRBJ1-5	NA	TRBD1	TGTGCCAGCAGCAGATGGGACAGGGACAATCAGCCCCAGCATTTT	CASSRWDRDNQPQHF
TRBV18	TRBJ2-1	NA	NA	TGTGCCAGCTCACCACAGGTCGTGGGGTCCTACAATGAGCAGTTCTTC	CASSPQVVGSYNEQFF
TRBV11-3	TRBJ1-3	NA	NA	TGTGCCAGCAGCTTATGGGAGGAGGACACCATATATTTT	CASSLWEEDTIYF
TRBV11-3	TRBJ1-3	NA	NA	TGTGCCAGCAGCTCGGTGTCCGGAAACACCATATATTTT	CASSSVSGNTIYF
TRBV13	TRBJ2-1	once	TRBD2	TGTGCCAGCAGCCAGTTACTAGCGGGGGGGACTACCTACAATGAGCAGTTCTTC	CASSQLLAGGTTYNEQFF
TRBV6-5	TRBJ2-1	NA	TRBD2	TGTGCCAGCGGAAGGACTAGCGGTCCCTACAATGAGCAGTTCTTC	CASGRTSGPYNEQFF
TRBV2	TRBJ1-2	NA	NA	TGTGCCAGCAGTGCGATACTAAACTATGGCTACACCTTC	CASSAILNYGYTF
TRBV18	TRBJ1-2	NA	NA	TGTGCCAGCTCACCACCCGGGACACCCTATGGCTACACCTTC	CASSPPGTPYGYTF
TRBV19	TRBJ1-3	NA	NA	TGTGCCAGTAGGTTTTCCCAGGACGGGTTCTTTGGAAACACCATATATTTT	CASRFSQDGFFGNTIYF
TRBV9	TRBJ2-7	NA	NA	TGTGCCAGCAGCGTATCTGGAGGGGGTTACGAGCAGTACTTC	CASSVSGGGYEQYF
TRBV19	TRBJ2-6	NA	NA	TGTGCCAGTAGTATGTGGGTGTCCGGGGCCAACGTCCTGACTTTC	CASSMWVSGANVLTF
TRBV5-1	TRBJ1-4	NA	TRBD1	TGCGCCAGCAGCACCCAGACAGGGAGAAGTGAAAAACTGTTTTTT	CASSTQTGRSEKLFF
TRBV16	TRBJ1-3	NA	NA	TGTGCCAGCAGCCCTCAGACAGGTCGAAACACCATATATTTT	CASSPQTGRNTIYF
TRBV5-1	TRBJ1-3	NA	NA	TGCGCCAGCAGCTTGGGCAGGCCTGGAAACACCATATATTTT	CASSLGRPGNTIYF
TRBV7-9	TRBJ1-1	NA	NA	TGTGCCAGCAGCTTCGAGGTGAACACTGAAGCTTTCTTT	CASSFEVNTEAFF
TRBV7-7	TRBJ1-3	NA	NA	TGTGCTAGCAGCTTATCCCCATTTTCTGGAAACACCATATATTTT	CASSLSPFSGNTIYF
TRBV6-6	TRBJ1-1	NA	NA	TGTGCCAGCAGTTACATTGGGAACACTGAAGCTTTCTTT	CASSYIGNTEAFF
TRBV10-3	TRBJ1-1	NA	TRBD1	TGTGCCAGCGCTTACAGGGGGGACACTGAAGCTTTCTTT	CASAYRGDTEAFF
TRBV9	TRBJ2-3	NA	TRBD2	TGTGCCAGCAGCGTCGGGGGGGCCGGCGCAGATACGCAGTATTTT	CASSVGGAGADTQYF
TRBV28	TRBJ1-4	NA	NA	TGTGCCAGCAGCCGAGGGGGTTCAGATGAAAAACTGTTTTTT	CASSRGGSDEKLFF
TRBV5-6	TRBJ1-1	NA	TRBD1	TGTGCCAGCAGCCCGGGACAGGGGGCGAACACTGAAGCTTTCTTT	CASSPGQGANTEAFF
TRBV2	TRBJ1-1	once	NA	TGTGCCAGCAGTGTAACAGGGATGAACACTGAAGCTTTCTTT	CASSVTGMNTEAFF
TRBV20-1	TRBJ1-2	NA	NA	TGCAGTGCTGGGGCGGGTGCTGGCTACACCTTC	CSAGAGAGYTF
TRBV13	TRBJ2-3	NA	NA	TGTGCCAGCAGCTTAACACTCCTGGGGACGGGGACGCAGTATTTT	CASSLTLLGTGTQYF
TRBV13	TRBJ1-2	NA	TRBD1	TGTGCCAGCAGCTCCCTGACAGGGGTGGGGTATGGCTACACCTTC	CASSSLTGVGYGYTF
TRBV6-1	TRBJ1-1	NA	TRBD1	TGTGCCAGCAGAGAAATCCGGGACAGTGAAGCTTTCTTT	CASREIRDSEAFF